This T cell receptor (beta chain) was sequenced during a study of T cells in Graves' hyperthyroidism and ophthalmopathy. Background on the study: Pretreatment peripheral blood was obtained at initial diagnosis. General study findings and limits: The majority of expanded thyroid clonotypes above 0.001 also appeared in blood. Ophthalmopathy was identified by the model a median around 5.9 months ahead of onset.

Diagnoses used clinical symptoms, serum thyroxine and TRAb, thyroid ultrasound and orbital computed tomography. Concerning this clonotype: Its target is not known.

Germline V gene lookup returns CDR1 KGHSH and CDR2 LQKENI. The CDR3 contains 16 residues. V was pared by 3 bases and J by 0 bases, with 12 bases between. TCR beta CDR3 regions were amplified from RNA. HTBI primers drove first-round RT-PCR of the TCR CDR3. TCRdb passed the multiplex PCR reads through MiXCR, listing each CDR3 protein once. The table has about 420,000 distinct CDR3 sequences, 15% to 19% seen once. The receptor's source is a young woman with Graves' hyperthyroidism. The chain is built from TRBV18 and TRBJ1-5, with D unresolved. The sample taken for sequencing was blood. The CDR3 sequence: CASSPLDWYSNQPQHF. The CDR3 DNA reads as TGTGCCAGCTCACCTCTGGACTGGTATAGCAATCAGCCCCAGCATTTT.